These T cell receptor beta chains were read from a single sample in a study of blood T cell repertoires in COVID-19. Sequenced by immunoSEQ multiplex PCR; TCRdb stores in-frame clones only, minus some. Found here are about 300,000 clones, just over 90% of them singletons; the top ten hold around 2%. Sequencing was done on a sample of peripheral blood. The receptors were gathered from a woman in her 30s with COVID-19, enrolled during active disease. Both conserved end residues are part of each CDR3. The order of the fields is clone size, V gene, J gene, D gene, CDR3 DNA, CDR3 protein. D genes are given only for firm matches. For some rows the clone size is stated as once, few or many, or as a class when expanded; others skip it.

NA,TRBV7-9,TRBJ1-1,NA,TGTGCCAGCAGTACGCCCGGAGGGCATGAAGCTTTCTTT,CASSTPGGHEAFF
NA,TRBV5-1,TRBJ2-7,TRBD2,TGCGCCAGCAGCTTTTGGGAGGGAGGTTACTACGAGCAGTACTTC,CASSFWEGGYYEQYF
NA,TRBV27,TRBJ1-1,TRBD1,TGTGCCAGCAGTCCTTGGACAGGGCGGAACACTGAAGCTTTCTTT,CASSPWTGRNTEAFF
NA,TRBV3-1/TRBV3-2,TRBJ2-1,NA,TGTGCCAGCAGCCAAGATTTTCCGGGTGAGCAGTTCTTC,CASSQDFPGEQFF
NA,TRBV5-4,TRBJ1-1,TRBD1,TGTGCCAGCAGCGCGGGACAGTTGAACACTGAAGCTTTCTTT,CASSAGQLNTEAFF
NA,TRBV30,TRBJ1-1,TRBD1,TGTGCCTGGAGCGACAGGGGGTTGACTGAAGCTTTCTTT,CAWSDRGLTEAFF
NA,TRBV5-1,TRBJ1-2,NA,TGCGCCAGCAGCTCTACTACAGGGAGCTACACCTTC,CASSSTTGSYTF
NA,TRBV29-1,TRBJ2-7,NA,TGCAGCGTTGATAAACTTACCGGCGAGCAGTACTTC,CSVDKLTGEQYF
NA,TRBV16,TRBJ2-2,NA,TGTGCCAGCAGCCAGGGCTTGAACACCGGGGAGCTGTTTTTT,CASSQGLNTGELFF
NA,TRBV6-5,TRBJ1-2,TRBD1,TGTGCCAGCAGTTACGGGACAGAATACTATAACTATGGCTACACCTTC,CASSYGTEYYNYGYTF
NA,TRBV29-1,TRBJ1-2,NA,TGCAGCGTTGAAGTGGCAGTCCCTTTCCCCTACACCTTC,CSVEVAVPFPYTF
NA,TRBV29-1,TRBJ1-2,TRBD1,TGCAGCGTTGACCTTGACAGGGATGGAGGTAGATATGGCTACACCTTC,CSVDLDRDGGRYGYTF
NA,TRBV11-2,TRBJ1-1,NA,TGTGCCAGCAGCTTAGGGTTCCAGGCTAACACTGAAGCTTTCTTT,CASSLGFQANTEAFF
NA,TRBV3-1/TRBV3-2,TRBJ2-3,TRBD1,TGTGCCAGCAGCCAGGCAGGGGGCTTAGGCACAGATACGCAGTATTTT,CASSQAGGLGTDTQYF
NA,TRBV27,TRBJ1-5,TRBD1,TGTGCCAGCAGTTTCCAAGGACAGGCCTATCAGCCCCAGCATTTT,CASSFQGQAYQPQHF
NA,TRBV6-5,TRBJ1-2,TRBD1,TGTGCCAGCAGTTTATACTCAGGGGGGCACTATGGCTACACCTTC,CASSLYSGGHYGYTF
once,TRBV7-3,TRBJ2-2,NA,TGTGCCAGTGGACGGGCGGGCGGGGAGCTGTTTTTT,CASGRAGGELFF
NA,TRBV5-4,TRBJ2-1,NA,TGTGCCAGCAGCCTCGGGACTGGGTCTACCAATGAGCAGTTCTTC,CASSLGTGSTNEQFF
once,TRBV27,TRBJ2-7,TRBD2,TGTGCCAGCGCAGCGGGAGAAAGATCCTACGAGCAGTACTTC,CASAAGERSYEQYF
NA,TRBV15,TRBJ2-7,TRBD1,TGTGCCACCAGCATTACTTCCGGGACAGGGGCCGAGCAGTACTTC,CATSITSGTGAEQYF
NA,TRBV2,TRBJ1-6,TRBD1,TGTGCCAGCAGGGGGACAGGGGGATATTCACCCCTCCACTTT,CASRGTGGYSPLHF
NA,TRBV6-4,TRBJ2-2,TRBD2,TGTGCCAGCAGTCTCCGACTAGCGGGAGGGCCTGGCACCGGGGAGCTGTTTTTT,CASSLRLAGGPGTGELFF
NA,TRBV3-1/TRBV3-2,TRBJ2-7,NA,TGTGCCAGCAGCCAAGGTCAGGGGTCCTACGAGCAGTACTTC,CASSQGQGSYEQYF